The subject of this entry is one T cell receptor beta chain. The antigen is undetermined. TCRdb reprocessed the RT-PCR reads via MiXCR and lists one record per CDR3 protein. The data hold some 640,000 distinct CDR3 sequences, with approximately 13% observed a single time. V gave up 4 bases and J gave up 6 bases, with 16 bases separating them. The length of the CDR3 is 15 residues. Looked up from germline, CDR1 is ENHRY and CDR2 is SYGVKD. The record originates from a study of response to subunit inactivated influenza vaccine. General study results and limits: Authors suggested each seasonal flu vaccination may recruit only limited numbers of new T cells.

The origin of this receptor is a man aged 45-65 years who received an inactivated influenza vaccine. Specimen: PBMCs from blood, collected roughly 2 weeks before vaccination. The V call is TRBV10-3, the J call TRBJ2-1, with D perhaps matching TRBD2 (6 bases). This CDR3 reads CAISVSGLPANEQFF. The DNA for the CDR3 is TGTGCCATCAGTGTGTCGGGACTCCCGGCCAATGAGCAGTTCTTC.